The clone carrying this T cell receptor beta chain was detected only a few times. Its specificity is not known. From germline, CDR1 is SGHRS and CDR2 YFSETQ. This CDR3 contains 21 residues. The trim removed 4 bases at V and 5 bases at J, leaving 24 bases unmatched. Tagging with unique molecular identifiers was a feature of the TCR beta cDNA libraries. Approximately 550,000 cDNA molecules came from around 1 to 9.1 million T cells. TCRdb analysed the PCR reads with MiXCR anew, one entry per CDR3 protein. The sample consists of 180,000 or so distinct CDR3 sequences, 29% of them appearing once. The sample comes from a study of post-analysis software for immune sequencing data. Study results and limitations: Diversity measured as normalized Chao1 was significantly lower in multiple sclerosis patients than in controls. Patients showed TRBV5-6, TRBV5-1 and TRBV20-1 among five TRBV segments more frequent than in controls.

The sequencing input was blood. The sequence was collected from a girl under 18 with multiple sclerosis. V gene TRBV5-1 combines with J gene TRBJ2-7; 13 bases line up with TRBD2. DNA of the CDR3: TGCGCCAGCAGCCCGGGACACTATAATCTCAGGACTAGCGGGAGAGGGCACGAGCAGTACTTC. Its protein is CASSPGHYNLRTSGRGHEQYF.